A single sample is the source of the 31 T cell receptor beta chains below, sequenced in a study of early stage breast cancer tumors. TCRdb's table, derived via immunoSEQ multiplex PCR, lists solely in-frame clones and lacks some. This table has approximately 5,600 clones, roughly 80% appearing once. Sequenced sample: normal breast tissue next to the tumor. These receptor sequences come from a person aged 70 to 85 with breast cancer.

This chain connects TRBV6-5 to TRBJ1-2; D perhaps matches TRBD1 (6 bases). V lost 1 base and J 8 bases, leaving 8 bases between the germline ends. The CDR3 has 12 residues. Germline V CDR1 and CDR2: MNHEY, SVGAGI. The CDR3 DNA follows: TGTGCCAGCAGTTACTGGCAGGGGGGCTACACCTTC. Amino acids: CASSYWQGGYTF.

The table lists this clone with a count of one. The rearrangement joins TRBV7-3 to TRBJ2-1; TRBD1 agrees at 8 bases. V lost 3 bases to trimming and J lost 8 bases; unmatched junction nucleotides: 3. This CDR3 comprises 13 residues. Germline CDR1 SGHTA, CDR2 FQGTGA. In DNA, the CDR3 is TGTGCCAGCAGCTTGGACAGGGTCGATGAGCAGTTCTTC. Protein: CASSLDRVDEQFF.

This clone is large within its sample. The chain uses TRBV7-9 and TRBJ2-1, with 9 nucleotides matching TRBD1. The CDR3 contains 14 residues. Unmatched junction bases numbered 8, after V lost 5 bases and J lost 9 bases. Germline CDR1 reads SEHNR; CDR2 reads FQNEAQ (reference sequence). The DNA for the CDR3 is TGTGCCAGCAGCATCGGGACAGGGATAGGTGAGCAGTTCTTC. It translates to CASSIGTGIGEQFF.

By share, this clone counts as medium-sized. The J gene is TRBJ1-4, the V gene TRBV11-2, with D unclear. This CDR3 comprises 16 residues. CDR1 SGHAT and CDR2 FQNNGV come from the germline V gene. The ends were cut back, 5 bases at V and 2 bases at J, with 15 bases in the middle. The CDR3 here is CASSLGGGITNEKLFF. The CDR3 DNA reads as TGTGCCAGCAGCCTAGGCGGCGGAATCACTAATGAAAAACTGTTTTTT. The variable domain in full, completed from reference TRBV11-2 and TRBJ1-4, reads EAGVAQSPRYKIIEKRQSVAFWCNPISGHATLYWYQQILGQGPKLLIQFQNNGVVDDSQLPKDRFSAERLKGVDSTLKIQPAKLEDSAVYLCASSLGGGITNEKLFFGSGTQLSVL.

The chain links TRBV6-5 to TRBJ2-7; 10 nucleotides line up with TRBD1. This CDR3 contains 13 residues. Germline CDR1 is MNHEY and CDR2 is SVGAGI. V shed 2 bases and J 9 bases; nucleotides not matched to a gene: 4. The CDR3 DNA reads TGTGCCAGCAGTTACGCGGACAGGGGGGGGCAGTACTTC. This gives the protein CASSYADRGGQYF.

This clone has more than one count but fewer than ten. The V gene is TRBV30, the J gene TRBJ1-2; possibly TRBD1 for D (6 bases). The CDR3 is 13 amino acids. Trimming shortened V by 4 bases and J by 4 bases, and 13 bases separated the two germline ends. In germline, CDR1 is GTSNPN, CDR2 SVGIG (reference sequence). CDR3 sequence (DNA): TGTGCCTGGACTGAGCAGGGGCTCTATGGCTACACCTTC. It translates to CAWTEQGLYGYTF.

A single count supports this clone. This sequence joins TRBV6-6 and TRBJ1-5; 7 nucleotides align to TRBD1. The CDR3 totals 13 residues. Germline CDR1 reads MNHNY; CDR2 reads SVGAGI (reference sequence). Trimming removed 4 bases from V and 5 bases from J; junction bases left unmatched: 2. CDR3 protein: CASSSRGDQPQHF. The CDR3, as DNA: TGTGCCAGCAGTTCCAGGGGGGATCAGCCCCAGCATTTT.

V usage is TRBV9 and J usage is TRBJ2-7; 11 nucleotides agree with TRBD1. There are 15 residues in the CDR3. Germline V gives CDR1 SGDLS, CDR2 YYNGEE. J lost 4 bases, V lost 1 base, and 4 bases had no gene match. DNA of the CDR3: TGTGCCAGCAGCGTATACGGACAGGGGGCTTACGAGCAGTACTTC. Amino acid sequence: CASSVYGQGAYEQYF.

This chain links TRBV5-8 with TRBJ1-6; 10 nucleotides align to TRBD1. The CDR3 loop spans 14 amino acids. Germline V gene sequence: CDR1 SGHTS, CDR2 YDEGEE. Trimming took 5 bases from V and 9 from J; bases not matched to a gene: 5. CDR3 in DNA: TGTGCCAGCAGTTCTGGGACAGGGGTTTCACCCCTCCACTTT. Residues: CASSSGTGVSPLHF. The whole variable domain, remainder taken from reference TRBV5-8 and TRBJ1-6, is EAGVTQSPTHLIKTRGQQATLRCSPISGHTSVYWYQQALGLGLQFLLWYDEGEERNRGNFPPRFSGRQFPNYSSELNVNALELEDSALYLCASSSGTGVSPLHFGNGTRLTVT.

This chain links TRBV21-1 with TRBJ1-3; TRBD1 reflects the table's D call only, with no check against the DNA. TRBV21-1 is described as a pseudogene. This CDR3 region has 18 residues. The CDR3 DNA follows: TGTGCCAGCAGCAAAAAGTCCTACGACAGGGGGCCTTGGAACACCATATATTTT. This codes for CASSKKSYDRGPWNTIYF.

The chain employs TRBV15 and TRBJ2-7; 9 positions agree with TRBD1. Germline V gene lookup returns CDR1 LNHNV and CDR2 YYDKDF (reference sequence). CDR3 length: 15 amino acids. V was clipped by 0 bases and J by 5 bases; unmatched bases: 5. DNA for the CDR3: TGTGCCACCAGCAGAGATGACAGGGGGTTCGACGAGCAGTACTTC. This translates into CATSRDDRGFDEQYF.

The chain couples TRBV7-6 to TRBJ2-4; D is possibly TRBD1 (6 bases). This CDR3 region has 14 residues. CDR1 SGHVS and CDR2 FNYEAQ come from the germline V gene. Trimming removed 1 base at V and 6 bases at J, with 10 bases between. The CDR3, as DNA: TGTGCCAGCAGCTTAGGGGACACCCTAAACATTCAGTACTTC. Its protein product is CASSLGDTLNIQYF.

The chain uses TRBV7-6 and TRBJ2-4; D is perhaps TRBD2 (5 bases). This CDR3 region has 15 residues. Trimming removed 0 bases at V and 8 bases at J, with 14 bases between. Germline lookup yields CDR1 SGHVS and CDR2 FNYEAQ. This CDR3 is CASSLASGVVDIQYF. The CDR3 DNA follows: TGTGCCAGCAGCTTAGCGAGCGGTGTGGTGGACATTCAGTACTTC.

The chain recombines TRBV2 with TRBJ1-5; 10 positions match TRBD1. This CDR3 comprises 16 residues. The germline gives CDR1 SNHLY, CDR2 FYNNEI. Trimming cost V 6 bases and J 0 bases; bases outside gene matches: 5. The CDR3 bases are TGTGCCAGCAGGAAGGACAGGGGGTATAGCAATCAGCCCCAGCATTTT. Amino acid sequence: CASRKDRGYSNQPQHF.

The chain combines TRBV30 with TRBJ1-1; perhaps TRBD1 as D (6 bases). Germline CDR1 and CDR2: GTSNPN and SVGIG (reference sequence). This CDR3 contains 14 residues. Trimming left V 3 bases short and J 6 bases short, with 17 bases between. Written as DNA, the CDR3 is TGTGCCTGGAGATTAAACAGGGCACAGGCTGAAGCTTTCTTT. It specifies CAWRLNRAQAEAFF.

CDR3 coding DNA: TGTGCCAGCCGACCATGGGGGGGGGTCGGCGGCAATCAGCCCCAGCATTTT. This sequence encodes CASRPWGGVGGNQPQHF. The chain links TRBV19 to TRBJ1-5; tentative D call: TRBD1 (5 bases). The CDR3 extends over 17 amino acids. Germline CDR1 is LNHDA and CDR2 is SQIVND (reference sequence). V gave up 9 bases and J gave up 2 bases, with 23 bases separating them. Full variable domain (missing parts from reference TRBV19 and TRBJ1-5): DGGITQSPKYLFRKEGQNVTLSCEQNLNHDAMYWYRQDPGQGLRLIYYSQIVNDFQKGDIAEGYSVSREKKESFPLTVTSAQKNPTAFYLCASRPWGGVGGNQPQHFGDGTRLSIL.

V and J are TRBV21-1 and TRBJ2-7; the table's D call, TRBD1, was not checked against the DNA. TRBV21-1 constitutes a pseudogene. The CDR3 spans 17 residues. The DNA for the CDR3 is TGTGCCAGCAGCAAAGGGGGGAAGCGGGACAGGGACTACGAGCAGTACTTC. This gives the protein CASSKGGKRDRDYEQYF.

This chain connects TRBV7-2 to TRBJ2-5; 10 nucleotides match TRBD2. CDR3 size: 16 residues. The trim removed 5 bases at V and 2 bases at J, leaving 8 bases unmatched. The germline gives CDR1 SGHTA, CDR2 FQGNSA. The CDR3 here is CASSVYGLADQETQYF. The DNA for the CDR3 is TGTGCCAGCAGCGTTTACGGACTAGCGGATCAAGAGACCCAGTACTTC.

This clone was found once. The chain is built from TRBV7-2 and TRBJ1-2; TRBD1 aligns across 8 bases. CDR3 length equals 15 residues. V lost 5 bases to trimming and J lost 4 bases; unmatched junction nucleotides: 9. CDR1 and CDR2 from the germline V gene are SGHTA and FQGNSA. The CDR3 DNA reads TGTGCCAGCAGCCCACGGACAGGGTGGACCTATGGCTACACCTTC. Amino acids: CASSPRTGWTYGYTF.

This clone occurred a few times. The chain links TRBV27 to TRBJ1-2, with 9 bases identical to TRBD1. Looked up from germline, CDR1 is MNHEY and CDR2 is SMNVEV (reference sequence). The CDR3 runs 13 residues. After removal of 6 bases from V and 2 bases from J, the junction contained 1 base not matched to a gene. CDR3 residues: CASSGQGNYGYTF. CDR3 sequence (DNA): TGTGCCAGCAGCGGACAGGGGAACTATGGCTACACCTTC.

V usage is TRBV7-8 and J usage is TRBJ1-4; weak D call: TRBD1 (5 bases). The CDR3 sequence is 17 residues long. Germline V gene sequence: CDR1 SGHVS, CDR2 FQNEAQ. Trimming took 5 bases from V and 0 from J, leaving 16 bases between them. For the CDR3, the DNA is TGTGCCAGCAGCCTAAGAGGGACTCAGGCAACTAATGAAAAACTGTTTTTT. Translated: CASSLRGTQATNEKLFF.

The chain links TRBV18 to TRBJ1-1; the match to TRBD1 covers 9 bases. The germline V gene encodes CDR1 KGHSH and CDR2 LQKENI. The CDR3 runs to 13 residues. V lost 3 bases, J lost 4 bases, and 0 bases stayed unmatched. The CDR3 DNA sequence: TGTGCCAGCTCACCGGGACAGGGCACTGAAGCTTTCTTT. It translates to CASSPGQGTEAFF.

For the CDR3, the DNA is TGTGCCAGCAGCGGGGAACTAGCGGGGGGTTACAATGAGCAGTTCTTC. As protein: CASSGELAGGYNEQFF. The rearrangement uses TRBV9 and TRBJ2-1, with TRBD2 matching over 12 bases. Germline V CDR1 and CDR2: SGDLS, YYNGEE. The CDR3 is 16 amino acids. V trimming: 3 bases; J trimming: 4 bases; junction bases outside the gene matches: 5.

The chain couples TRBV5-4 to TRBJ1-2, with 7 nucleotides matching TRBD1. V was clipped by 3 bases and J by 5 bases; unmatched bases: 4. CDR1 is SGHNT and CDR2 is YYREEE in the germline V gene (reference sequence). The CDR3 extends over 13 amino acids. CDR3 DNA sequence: TGTGCCAGCAGCTCCCAGGGGGTATATGGCTACACCTTC. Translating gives CASSSQGVYGYTF.

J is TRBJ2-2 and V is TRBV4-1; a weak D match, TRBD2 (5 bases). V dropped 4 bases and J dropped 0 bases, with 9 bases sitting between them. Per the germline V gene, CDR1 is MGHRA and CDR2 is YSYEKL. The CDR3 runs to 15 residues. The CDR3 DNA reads TGCGCCAGCAGCCTTTCCGGGGCGAACACCGGGGAGCTGTTTTTT. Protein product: CASSLSGANTGELFF.

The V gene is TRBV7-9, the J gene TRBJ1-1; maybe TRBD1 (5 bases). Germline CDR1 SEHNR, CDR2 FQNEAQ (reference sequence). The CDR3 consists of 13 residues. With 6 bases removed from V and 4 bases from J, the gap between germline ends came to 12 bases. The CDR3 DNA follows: TGTGCCAGCAGTTTCGGGGGACTCACTGAAGCTTTCTTT. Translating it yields CASSFGGLTEAFF.

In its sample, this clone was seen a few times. The CDR3 sequence is CASSRTGTRQPQHF. CDR3 DNA: TGTGCCAGCTCCCGGACAGGGACGAGACAGCCCCAGCATTTT. This chain uses TRBV18 with TRBJ1-5, with TRBD1 identical over 8 bases. The junction had 8 bases not matched to a gene; V was cut back by 6 bases and J by 7 bases. Germline CDR1 is KGHSH and CDR2 is LQKENI. This CDR3 has 14 residues.

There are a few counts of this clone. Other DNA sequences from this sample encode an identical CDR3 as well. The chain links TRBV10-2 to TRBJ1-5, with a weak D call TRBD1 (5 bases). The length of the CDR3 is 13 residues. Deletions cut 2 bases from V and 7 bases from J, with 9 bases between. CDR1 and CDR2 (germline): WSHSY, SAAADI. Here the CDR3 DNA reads TGCGCCAGCAGTGAGGGGGCAAGGCAGCCCCAGCATTTT. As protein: CASSEGARQPQHF.

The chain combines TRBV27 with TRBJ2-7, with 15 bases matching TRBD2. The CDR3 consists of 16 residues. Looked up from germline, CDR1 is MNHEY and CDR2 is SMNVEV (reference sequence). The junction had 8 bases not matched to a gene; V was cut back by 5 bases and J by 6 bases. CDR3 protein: CASSLGLAGGPGEQYF. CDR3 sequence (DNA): TGTGCCAGCAGTCTCGGACTAGCGGGGGGGCCAGGCGAGCAGTACTTC.

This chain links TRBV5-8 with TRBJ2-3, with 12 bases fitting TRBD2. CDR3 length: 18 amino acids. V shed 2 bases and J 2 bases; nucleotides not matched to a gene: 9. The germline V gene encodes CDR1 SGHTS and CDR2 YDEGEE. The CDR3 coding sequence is TGTGCCAGCAGCTTAATTCTAGCGGGGGGGTCCTACACAGATACGCAGTATTTT. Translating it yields CASSLILAGGSYTDTQYF.

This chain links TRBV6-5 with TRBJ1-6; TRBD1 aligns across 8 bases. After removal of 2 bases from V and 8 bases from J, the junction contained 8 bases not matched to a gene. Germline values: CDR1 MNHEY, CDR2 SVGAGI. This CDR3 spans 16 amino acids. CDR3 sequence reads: CASSYGGQGGDSPLHF. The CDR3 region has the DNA TGTGCCAGCAGTTACGGAGGACAGGGAGGTGATTCACCCCTCCACTTT.